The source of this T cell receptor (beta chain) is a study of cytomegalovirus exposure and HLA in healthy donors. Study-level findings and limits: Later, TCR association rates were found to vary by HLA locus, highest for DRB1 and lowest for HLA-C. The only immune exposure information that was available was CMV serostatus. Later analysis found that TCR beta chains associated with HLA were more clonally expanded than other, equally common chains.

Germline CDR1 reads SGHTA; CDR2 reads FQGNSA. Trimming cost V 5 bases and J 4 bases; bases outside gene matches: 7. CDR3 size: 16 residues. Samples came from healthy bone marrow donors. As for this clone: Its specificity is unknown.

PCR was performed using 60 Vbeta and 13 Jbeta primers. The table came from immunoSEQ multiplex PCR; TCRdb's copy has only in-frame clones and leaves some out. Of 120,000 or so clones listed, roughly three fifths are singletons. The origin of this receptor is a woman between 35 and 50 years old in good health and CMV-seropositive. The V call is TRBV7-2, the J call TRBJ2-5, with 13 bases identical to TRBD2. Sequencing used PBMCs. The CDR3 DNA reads TGTGCCAGCAGCCTGACTAGCGGGAGGCCCGGAGAGACCCAGTACTTC. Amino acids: CASSLTSGRPGETQYF.